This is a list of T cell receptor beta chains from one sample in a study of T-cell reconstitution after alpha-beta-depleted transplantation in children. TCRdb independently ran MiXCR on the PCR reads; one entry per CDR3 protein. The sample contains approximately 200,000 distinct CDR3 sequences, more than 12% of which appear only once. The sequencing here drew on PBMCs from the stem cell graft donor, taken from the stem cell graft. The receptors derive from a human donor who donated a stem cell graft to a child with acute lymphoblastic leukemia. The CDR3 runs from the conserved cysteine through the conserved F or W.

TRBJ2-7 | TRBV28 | CASSKVGAQYF
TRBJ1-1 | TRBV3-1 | CASSQAFLRGNTEAFF
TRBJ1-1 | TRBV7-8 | CASSLWVWTEAFF
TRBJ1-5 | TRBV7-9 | CASSFGTNQPQHF
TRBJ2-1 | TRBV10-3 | CAISVPSGSYNEQFF
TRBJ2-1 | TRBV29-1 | CSVDEVFTGTNEQFF
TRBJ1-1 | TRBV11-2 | CASSRLTGRNTEAFF
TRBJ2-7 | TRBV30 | CAAKGETYEQYF
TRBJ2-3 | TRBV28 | CASSINRDTQYF
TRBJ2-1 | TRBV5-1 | CASSLGAGVLSSEQFF
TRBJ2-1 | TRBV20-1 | CSARRGRNNEQFF
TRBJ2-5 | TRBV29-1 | CSGIVASRQETQYF
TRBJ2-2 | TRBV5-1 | CASSRGPGDGIGELFF
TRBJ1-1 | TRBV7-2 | CASSGNRDDEAFF
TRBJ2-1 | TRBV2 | CASTPSGRVDEQFF
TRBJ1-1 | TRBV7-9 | CASSEDRGDTEAFF
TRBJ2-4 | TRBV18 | CASSPTRGGDIQYF
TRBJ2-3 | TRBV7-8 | CASSFRQGAETDTQYF
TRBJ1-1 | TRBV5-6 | CASSLDAGATEAFF
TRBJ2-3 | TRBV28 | CASSLAGGTTDTQYF
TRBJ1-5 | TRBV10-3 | CAITQGGNQPQHF
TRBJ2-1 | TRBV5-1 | CASSLGLTEGRFF
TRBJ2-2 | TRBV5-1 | CASSSSGEGTGELFF
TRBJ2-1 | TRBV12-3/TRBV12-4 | CASTPAGYSSYNEQFF
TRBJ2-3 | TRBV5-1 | CASRTSGDVTDTQYF
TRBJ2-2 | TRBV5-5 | CASSPSGVPGTGELFF
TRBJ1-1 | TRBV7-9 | CASSLGFNRGLAEAFF
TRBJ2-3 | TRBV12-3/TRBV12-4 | CASSFGRTDTQYF
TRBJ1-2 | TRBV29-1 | CSVRTGTDGYTF
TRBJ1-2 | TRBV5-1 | CASSLTEDYGYTF
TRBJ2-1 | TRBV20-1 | CSAVVPSYNEQFF
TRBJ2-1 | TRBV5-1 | CASSPGVTRPPDEQFF
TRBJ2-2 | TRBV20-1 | CSATPSGRAYMGGELFF
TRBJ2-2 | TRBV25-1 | CARGPDRGGGELFF
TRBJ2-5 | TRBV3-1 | CASSHHVSRVEQETQYF
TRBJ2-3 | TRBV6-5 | CASSTRPGLAGSDTQYF
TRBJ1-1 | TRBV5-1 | CASRRERVRSSGTEAFF
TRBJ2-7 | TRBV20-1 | CSARTGLSYEQYF
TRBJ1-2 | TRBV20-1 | CSAAALKGYTF
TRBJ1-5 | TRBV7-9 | CASSLGQGVGQPQHF
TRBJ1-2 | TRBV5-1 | CASSFLTGSGGYTF
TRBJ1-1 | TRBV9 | CASSVAWGRENEAFF
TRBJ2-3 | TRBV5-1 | CASNDGSTDTQYF
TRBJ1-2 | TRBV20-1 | CSASGGYGYTF
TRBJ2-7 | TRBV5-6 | CASSFRTGASGLYEQYF
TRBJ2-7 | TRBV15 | CATSSLGTGYEQYF
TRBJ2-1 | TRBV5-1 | CASRTSGPEQFF
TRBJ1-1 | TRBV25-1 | CASSLWDTRGAFF
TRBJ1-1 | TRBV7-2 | CASSPYRVHTEAFF
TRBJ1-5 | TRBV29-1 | CSAGDRNQPQHF
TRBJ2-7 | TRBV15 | CATSRDQGASYEQYF
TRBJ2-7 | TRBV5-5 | CASSLTPGLRYEQYF
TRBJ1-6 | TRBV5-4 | CASSWGQDNSPLHF
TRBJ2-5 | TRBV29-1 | CSASLAGKTQYF
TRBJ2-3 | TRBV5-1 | CASSPRGIADLTDTQYF
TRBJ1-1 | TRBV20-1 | CSAGRGVDTEAFF
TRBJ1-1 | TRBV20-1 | CSARDLGTATLEAFF